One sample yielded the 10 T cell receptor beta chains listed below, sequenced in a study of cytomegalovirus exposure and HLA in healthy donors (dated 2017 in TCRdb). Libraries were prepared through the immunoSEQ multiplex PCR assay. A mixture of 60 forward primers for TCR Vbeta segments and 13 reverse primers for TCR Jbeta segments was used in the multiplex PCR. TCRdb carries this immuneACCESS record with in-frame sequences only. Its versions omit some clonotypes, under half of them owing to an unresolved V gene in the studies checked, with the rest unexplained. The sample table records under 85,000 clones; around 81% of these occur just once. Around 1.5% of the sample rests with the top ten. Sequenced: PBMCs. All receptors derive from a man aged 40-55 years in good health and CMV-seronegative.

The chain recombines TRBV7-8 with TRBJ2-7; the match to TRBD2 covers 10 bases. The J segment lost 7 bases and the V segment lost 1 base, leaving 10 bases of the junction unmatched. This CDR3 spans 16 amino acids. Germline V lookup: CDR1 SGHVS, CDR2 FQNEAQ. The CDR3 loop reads CASSLVPSGGPREQYF. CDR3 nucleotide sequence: TGTGCCAGCAGCTTAGTTCCTAGCGGGGGTCCTAGGGAGCAGTACTTC.

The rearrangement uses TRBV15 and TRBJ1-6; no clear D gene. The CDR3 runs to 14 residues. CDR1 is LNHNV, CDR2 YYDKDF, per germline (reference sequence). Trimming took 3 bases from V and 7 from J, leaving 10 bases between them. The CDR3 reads CATSRAGHNSPLHF. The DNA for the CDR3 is TGTGCCACCAGCAGGGCGGGTCACAATTCACCCCTCCACTTT.

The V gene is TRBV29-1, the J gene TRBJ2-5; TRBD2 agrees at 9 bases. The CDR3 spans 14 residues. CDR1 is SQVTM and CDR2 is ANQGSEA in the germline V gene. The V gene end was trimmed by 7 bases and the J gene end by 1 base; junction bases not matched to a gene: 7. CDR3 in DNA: TGCAGCGCTGGGGGACTAGCCGGCCAAGAGACCCAGTACTTC. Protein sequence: CSAGGLAGQETQYF.

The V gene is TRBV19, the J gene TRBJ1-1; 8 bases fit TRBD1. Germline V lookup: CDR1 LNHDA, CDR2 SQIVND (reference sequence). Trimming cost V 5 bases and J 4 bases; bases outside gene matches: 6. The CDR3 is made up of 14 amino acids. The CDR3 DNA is TGTGCCAGTAGTCAACGACAGGGGTCCACTGAAGCTTTCTTT. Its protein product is CASSQRQGSTEAFF.

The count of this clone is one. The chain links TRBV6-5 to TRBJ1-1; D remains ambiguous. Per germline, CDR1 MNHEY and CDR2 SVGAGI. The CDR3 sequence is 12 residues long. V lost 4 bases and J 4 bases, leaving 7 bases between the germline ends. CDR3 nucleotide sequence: TGTGCCAGCAGTTCCCCGGGCACTGAAGCTTTCTTT. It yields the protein CASSSPGTEAFF.

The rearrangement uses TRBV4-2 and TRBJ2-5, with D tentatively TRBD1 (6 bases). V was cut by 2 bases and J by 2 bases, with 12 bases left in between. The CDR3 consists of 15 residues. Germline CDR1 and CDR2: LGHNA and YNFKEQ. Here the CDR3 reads CASSQQQGNQETQYF. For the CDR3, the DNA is TGTGCCAGCAGCCAACAACAGGGAAATCAAGAGACCCAGTACTTC.

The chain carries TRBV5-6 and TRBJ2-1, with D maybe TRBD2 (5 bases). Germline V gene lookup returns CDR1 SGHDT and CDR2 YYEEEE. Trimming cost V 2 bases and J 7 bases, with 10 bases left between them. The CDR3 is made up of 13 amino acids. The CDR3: CASSFGPGNEQFF. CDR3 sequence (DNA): TGTGCCAGCAGCTTTGGTCCGGGGAATGAGCAGTTCTTC.

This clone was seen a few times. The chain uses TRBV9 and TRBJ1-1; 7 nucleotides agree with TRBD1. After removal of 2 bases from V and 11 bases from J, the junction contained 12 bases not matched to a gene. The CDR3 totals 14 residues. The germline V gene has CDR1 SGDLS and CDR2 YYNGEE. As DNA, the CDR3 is TGTGCCAGCAGCGTCTCCGGGACAGAGGTCGTTGCTTTCTTT. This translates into CASSVSGTEVVAFF.

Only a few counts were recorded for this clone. The CDR3: CASNARTGRTDTQYF. CDR3 in DNA: TGTGCCAGCAACGCCCGGACAGGGCGCACAGATACGCAGTATTTT. The V gene is TRBV6-5, the J gene TRBJ2-3; the match to TRBD1 covers 8 bases. This CDR3 has 15 amino acids. Germline V gene lookup returns CDR1 MNHEY and CDR2 SVGAGI. The V segment lost 7 bases and the J segment 1 base; nucleotides outside the gene matches: 7.

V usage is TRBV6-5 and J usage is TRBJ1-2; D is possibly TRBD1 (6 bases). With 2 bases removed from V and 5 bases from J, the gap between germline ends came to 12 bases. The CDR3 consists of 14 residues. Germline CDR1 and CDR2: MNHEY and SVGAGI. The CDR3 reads CASSYDRKAYGYTF. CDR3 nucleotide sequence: TGTGCCAGCAGTTACGACAGGAAAGCTTATGGCTACACCTTC.